This T cell receptor beta chain was found in a study of breast tumors, draining lymph nodes, adjacent tissues. Findings and limits, study-wide: Tumors had less TCR diversity than lymph nodes, more than nontumor tissue. Most tumor T cells seemingly derive from lymph node, then expand in tumor.

The lymph nodes were axillary draining lymph nodes from breast cancer patients. A single record per CDR3 protein comes from TCRdb applying MiXCR to the multiplex PCR reads. The sample holds fewer than 200,000 distinct CDR3 sequences, roughly 35% seen once. This clonotype was seen many times. Its antigen is currently unknown. V gave up 3 bases and J gave up 6 bases; unmatched junction bases: 3. Germline V CDR1 and CDR2: SGHTA, FQGTGA. This CDR3 has 14 amino acids. The chain has TRBV7-3 and TRBJ2-1; 9 bases align to TRBD2. The receptor comes from a female donor with breast cancer. Some clones in this sample may be carry-over from other donors' samples. The sequenced sample was axillary lymph node tissue. In nucleotides, the CDR3 is TGTGCCAGCAGCTTGCTAGCGGGGTCCAATGAGCAGTTCTTC. Translation: CASSLLAGSNEQFF.